This TCR beta chain was sequenced for a study of T-cell memory formation after mild COVID-19. This clonotype was counted between two and nine times. 5'RACE primed from the constant segment yielded TCR alpha and TCR beta cDNA libraries bearing sample barcodes and UMIs. TCRdb recomputed calls from the 5' RACE reads with MiXCR, one row per CDR3 protein. The sample lists roughly 100,000 distinct CDR3 sequences; more than 12% were seen once. This CDR3 is 18 amino acids long. The J segment lost 1 base and the V segment lost 7 bases, leaving 9 bases of the junction unmatched. The chain recombines TRBV12-3 or TRBV12-4 with TRBJ2-3; the match to TRBD2 covers 15 bases. Sample: PBMCs or a T cell subset sorted from them (not recorded which). The receptor was derived from a man aged 18 to 30 who had mild COVID-19 (a few samples of this study predate the infection). Cell type and time point are not known. The DNA for the CDR3 is TGTGCCAGCACGGGACTAGCGGGGGGCCAAATTCGCACAGATACGCAGTATTTT. It is translated as CASTGLAGGQIRTDTQYF.